This T cell receptor (beta chain) is drawn from a study of regulatory T cells in long-lasting Graves disease. Through Arm-PCR of CDR3 regions and iRepertoire HTBI primers, TCR beta libraries were built. TCRdb re-analysed the multiplex PCR reads in MiXCR, keeping a single row per CDR3 protein. This table holds 350,000 to 450,000 distinct CDR3 sequences, under 25% found once. Trimming at V came to 5 bases and at J to 8 bases, leaving 5 bases not matched to a gene. CDR3 length equals 12 residues. From germline, CDR1 is MDHEN and CDR2 SYDVKM. Indicated time point: persistent/refractory GD, antithyroid drugs over 5 years with positive TRAb. The TCR library used RNA extracted from PBMCs.

This clonotype originated in a female donor with Graves disease. This chain joins TRBV28 and TRBJ1-1, with 7 bases fitting TRBD1. Sample: peripheral blood mononuclear cells (PBMCs), taken when the disease was refractory, from a patient treated with antithyroid drugs. CDR3 nucleotides: TGTGCCAGCAGTCCGGAGACAGGGGAAGCTTTCTTT. As protein: CASSPETGEAFF.